The clone carrying this T cell receptor (beta chain) showed up just once. Methods used by the authors: Estimation of nucleated cell counts relied on the amplification of reference gene primers. The table came from immunoSEQ multiplex PCR; TCRdb's copy has only in-frame clones and leaves some out. The DNA gave D and trimming, while V, J and clone size come from that table. The table has hundreds of thousands of clones, around 87% seen once. This entry belongs to a study of blood T cell repertoires in COVID-19. Study at large: The analysed material was cDNA or gDNA that came from T cells, B-cell-depleted T cells, or PBMCs.

What was sequenced was peripheral blood. This clonotype originated in a woman between 45 and 65 years old who had recovered from COVID-19.

The CDR3 DNA follows: TGTGCCAGCAGTGAGGGACAAGTTAAGTACTTC. Its protein product is CASSEGQVKYF. The V gene is TRBV2, the J gene TRBJ2-7; D is possibly TRBD1 (6 bases). Germline loops: CDR1 SNHLY, CDR2 FYNNEI. This CDR3 spans 11 amino acids. Trimming took off 3 bases at V and 11 bases at J, with 11 bases between the two ends.